The 10 T cell receptor beta chains listed next were all sequenced from one sample in a study of T cell repertoires in cytomegalovirus infection. TCRdb re-derived calls from the reads in MiXCR, one entry per CDR3 protein. The data show 200,000 or so distinct CDR3 sequences, with approximately 19% seen just once and around 3.1% held by the top ten. The specimen was PBMCs. All receptors come from a human donor in good health (CMV status not recorded). Some clones in this sample may be carry-over from other donors' samples.

In its sample, this clonotype was seen a few times. The V gene is TRBV29-1, the J gene TRBJ2-7; 7 nucleotides match TRBD2. Trimming at V came to 8 bases and at J to 0 bases, leaving 7 bases not matched to a gene. The CDR3 runs 13 residues. CDR1 and CDR2 (germline): SQVTM, ANQGSEA. CDR3 sequence: CSTRESDSYEQYF. The CDR3 DNA reads TGCAGCACGCGGGAGTCTGACTCCTACGAGCAGTACTTC.

This clonotype was counted a few times. The chain employs TRBV24-1 and TRBJ2-1; 7 nucleotides agree with TRBD2. The CDR3 has 12 residues. V gave up 4 bases and J gave up 9 bases; unmatched junction bases: 2. Germline CDR1 reads KGHDR; CDR2 reads SFDVKD. CDR3 protein: CATSDPGGEQFF. The CDR3 DNA follows: TGTGCCACCAGTGACCCGGGAGGTGAGCAGTTCTTC.

The chain is built from TRBV10-3 and TRBJ1-3; 8 bases fit TRBD1. The CDR3 loop spans 18 amino acids. Trimming removed 10 bases from V and 0 bases from J; junction bases left unmatched: 17. Germline V lookup: CDR1 ENHRY, CDR2 SYGVKD. CDR3 sequence: CATSGTGSLESSGNTIYF. As DNA, the CDR3 is TGTGCCACCTCCGGGACAGGTTCGCTTGAGAGCTCTGGAAACACCATATATTTT.

This clonotype appeared a few times. V is TRBV5-1 and J is TRBJ2-5, with a weak D call TRBD2 (5 bases). Germline loops: CDR1 SGHRS, CDR2 YFSETQ. The CDR3 runs to 14 residues. Trimming shortened V by 4 bases and J by 2 bases, and 12 bases separated the two germline ends. CDR3 DNA sequence: TGCGCCAGCAGCGGCGGGTCATCTCAAGAGACCCAGTACTTC. It codes for CASSGGSSQETQYF.

The rearrangement uses TRBV19 and TRBJ1-2; D call uncertain. The CDR3 totals 16 residues. V gave up 3 bases and J gave up 1 base, with 15 bases separating them. CDR1 LNHDA and CDR2 SQIVND come from the germline V gene (reference sequence). CDR3 coding DNA: TGTGCCAGTAGTATCGGCGCCGGGGAGGATAACTATGGCTACACCTTC. Its protein product is CASSIGAGEDNYGYTF. Together with reference TRBV19 and TRBJ1-2, the CDR3 gives the full variable domain: DGGITQSPKYLFRKEGQNVTLSCEQNLNHDAMYWYRQDPGQGLRLIYYSQIVNDFQKGDIAEGYSVSREKKESFPLTVTSAQKNPTAFYLCASSIGAGEDNYGYTFGSGTRLTVV.

Concerning this clonotype: One end of the junction varies from germline; a read error may be responsible. This rearrangement joins TRBV4-1 to TRBJ2-3; maybe TRBD2 (6 bases). CDR1 is MGHRA and CDR2 is YSYEKL in the germline V gene. The CDR3 loop spans 17 amino acids. The CDR3 DNA reads as TGCGCCAACAGCCAAGGAGGGCGGCCAGGAGGCACAGATACGCAGTATTTT. This translates into CANSQGGRPGGTDTQYF.

This clonotype was counted a few times. This rearrangement joins TRBV4-1 to TRBJ1-5, with unresolved D. Germline CDR1 is MGHRA and CDR2 is YSYEKL. The CDR3 contains 13 residues. V was pared by 1 base and J by 5 bases, with 6 bases between. The CDR3 DNA is TGCGCCAGCAGCCAAGGCCCTGATCAGCCCCAGCATTTT. It translates to CASSQGPDQPQHF.

V usage is TRBV20-1 and J usage is TRBJ1-3, with 9 positions matching TRBD1. The CDR3 has 15 residues. V shed 6 bases, J shed 0 bases, and the junction held 6 bases outside the gene matches. The germline gives CDR1 DFQATT, CDR2 SNEGSKA (reference sequence). CDR3 nucleotides: TGCAGTGCCTCGGACAGGGGCTCCTCTGGAAACACCATATATTTT. This gives the protein CSASDRGSSGNTIYF.

This clonotype was observed a few times. The chain combines TRBV19 with TRBJ1-5; TRBD1 is a possible D gene (5 bases). Germline lookup yields CDR1 LNHDA and CDR2 SQIVND (reference sequence). The V end lost 7 bases, the J end lost 3 bases, and 16 bases lay between the germline ends. There are 15 residues in the CDR3. CDR3: CASTDSSYDNQPQHF. CDR3 DNA: TGTGCCAGTACCGACAGTTCCTATGACAATCAGCCCCAGCATTTT.

The rearrangement links TRBV6-2 or TRBV6-3 to TRBJ2-7, with D possibly being TRBD1 or TRBD2 (6 bases each). This CDR3 comprises 14 residues. Trimming left V 8 bases short and J 2 bases short, with 16 bases between. Germline V gene sequence: CDR1 MNHEY, CDR2 SVGEGT. Here the CDR3 reads CASEGGLKPYEQYF. CDR3 nucleotide sequence: TGTGCCAGCGAAGGGGGGCTAAAACCCTACGAGCAGTACTTC.